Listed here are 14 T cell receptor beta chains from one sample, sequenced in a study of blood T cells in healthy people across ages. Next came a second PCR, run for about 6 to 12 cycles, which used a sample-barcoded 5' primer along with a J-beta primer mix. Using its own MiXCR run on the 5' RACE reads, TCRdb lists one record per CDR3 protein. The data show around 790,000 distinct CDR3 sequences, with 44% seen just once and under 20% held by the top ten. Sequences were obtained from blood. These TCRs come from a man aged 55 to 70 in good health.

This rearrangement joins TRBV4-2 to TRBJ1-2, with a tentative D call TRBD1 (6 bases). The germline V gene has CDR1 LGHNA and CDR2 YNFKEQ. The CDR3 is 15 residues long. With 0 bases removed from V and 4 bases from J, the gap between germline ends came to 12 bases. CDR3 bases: TGTGCCAGCAGCCAAGAAGGACAGTCTGTCTATGGCTACACCTTC. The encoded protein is CASSQEGQSVYGYTF.

The CDR3 reads CASSYRGTGAAEQYF. As DNA, the CDR3 is TGTGCCAGCAGTTACCGGGGGACAGGGGCTGCCGAGCAGTACTTC. V and J are TRBV6-5 and TRBJ2-7; 10 bases fit TRBD1. V was pared by 2 bases and J by 6 bases, with 7 bases of the junction left unmatched. This CDR3 region has 15 residues. Per germline, CDR1 MNHEY and CDR2 SVGAGI.

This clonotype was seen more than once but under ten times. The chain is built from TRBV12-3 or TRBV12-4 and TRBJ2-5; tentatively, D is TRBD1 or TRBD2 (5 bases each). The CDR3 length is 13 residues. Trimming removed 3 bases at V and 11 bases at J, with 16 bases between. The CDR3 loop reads CASSLVRVGEQYF. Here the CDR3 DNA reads TGTGCCAGCAGTTTGGTCAGGGTAGGGGAGCAGTACTTC.

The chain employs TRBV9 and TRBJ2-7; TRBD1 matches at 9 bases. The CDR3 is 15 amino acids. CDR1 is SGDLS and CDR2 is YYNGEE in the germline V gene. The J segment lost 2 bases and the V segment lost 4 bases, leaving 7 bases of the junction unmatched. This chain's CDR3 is CASSLGQGPAYEQYF. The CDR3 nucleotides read TGTGCCAGCAGCTTGGGACAGGGTCCCGCCTACGAGCAGTACTTC. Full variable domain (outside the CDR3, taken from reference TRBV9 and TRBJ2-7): DSGVTQTPKHLITATGQRVTLRCSPRSGDLSVYWYQQSLDQGLQFLIQYYNGEERAKGNILERFSAQQFPDLHSELNLSSLELGDSALYFCASSLGQGPAYEQYFGPGTRLTVT.

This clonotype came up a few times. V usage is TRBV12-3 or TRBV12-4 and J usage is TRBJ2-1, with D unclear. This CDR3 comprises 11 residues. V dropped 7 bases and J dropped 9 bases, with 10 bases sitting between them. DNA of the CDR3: TGTGCCAGCATGGGCGGCGGTGAGCAGTTCTTC. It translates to CASMGGGEQFF.

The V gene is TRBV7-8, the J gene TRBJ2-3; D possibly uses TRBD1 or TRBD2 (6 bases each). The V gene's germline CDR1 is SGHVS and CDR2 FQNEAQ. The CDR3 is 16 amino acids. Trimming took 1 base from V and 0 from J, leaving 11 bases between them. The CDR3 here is CASSLVSGASTDTQYF. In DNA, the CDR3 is TGTGCCAGCAGCTTAGTGTCGGGGGCTAGCACAGATACGCAGTATTTT. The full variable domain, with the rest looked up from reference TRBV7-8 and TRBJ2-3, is GAGVSQSPRYKVAKRGQDVALRCDPISGHVSLFWYQQALGQGPEFLTYFQNEAQLDKSGLPSDRFFAERPEGSVSTLKIQRTQQEDSAVYLCASSLVSGASTDTQYFGPGTRLTVL.

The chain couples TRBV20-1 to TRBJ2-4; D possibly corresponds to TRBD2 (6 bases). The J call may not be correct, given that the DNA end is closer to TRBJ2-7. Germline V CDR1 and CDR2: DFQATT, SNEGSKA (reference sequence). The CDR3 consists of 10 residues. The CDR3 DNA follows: TGCAGTGCCTGGGACTGCGAGCAGTACTTC. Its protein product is CSAWDCEQYF.

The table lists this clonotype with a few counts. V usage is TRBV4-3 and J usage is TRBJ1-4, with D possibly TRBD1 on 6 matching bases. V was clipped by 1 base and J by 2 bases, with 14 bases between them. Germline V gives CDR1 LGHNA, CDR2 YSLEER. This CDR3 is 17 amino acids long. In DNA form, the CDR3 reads TGCGCCAGCAGCCAAGTTGTCCCGGGGGCGACTAATGAAAAACTGTTTTTT. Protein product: CASSQVVPGATNEKLFF.

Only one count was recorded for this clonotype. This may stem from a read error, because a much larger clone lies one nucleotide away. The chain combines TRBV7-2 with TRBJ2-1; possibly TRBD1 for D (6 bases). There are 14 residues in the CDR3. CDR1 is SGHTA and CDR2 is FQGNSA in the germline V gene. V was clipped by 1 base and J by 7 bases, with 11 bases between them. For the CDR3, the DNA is TGTGCCAGCAGCTTAGGGACAGAGAAAAATGAGCAGTTCTTC. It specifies CASSLGTEKNEQFF.

The CDR3 nucleotides are TGTGCCAGCAGCCCCGACAGGGCTACGGAGACCCAGTACTTC. The encoded protein is CASSPDRATETQYF. The V call is TRBV6-5, the J call TRBJ2-4, with 7 positions matching TRBD1. TRBJ2-5 explains the end of the DNA better; the J call may be wrong. The germline V gene has CDR1 MNHEY and CDR2 SVGAGI. The CDR3 length is 14 residues.

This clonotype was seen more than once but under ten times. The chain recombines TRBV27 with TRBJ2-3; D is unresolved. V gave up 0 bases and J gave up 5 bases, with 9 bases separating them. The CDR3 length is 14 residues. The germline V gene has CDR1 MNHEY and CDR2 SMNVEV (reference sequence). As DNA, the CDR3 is TGTGCCAGCAGTTTATCCCGTCCGGAAGATACGCAGTATTTT. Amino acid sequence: CASSLSRPEDTQYF.

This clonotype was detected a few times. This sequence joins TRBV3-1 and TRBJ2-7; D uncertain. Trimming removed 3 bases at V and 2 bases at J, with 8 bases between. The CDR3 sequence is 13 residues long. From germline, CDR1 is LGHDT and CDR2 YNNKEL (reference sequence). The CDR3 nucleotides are TGTGCCAGCAGCCATGGGGAAACCTACGAGCAGTACTTC. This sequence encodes CASSHGETYEQYF.

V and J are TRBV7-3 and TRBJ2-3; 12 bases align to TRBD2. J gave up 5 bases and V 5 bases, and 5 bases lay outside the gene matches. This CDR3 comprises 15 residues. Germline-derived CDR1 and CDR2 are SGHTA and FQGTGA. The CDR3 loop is CASSMTSGGEDTQYF. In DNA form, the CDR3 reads TGTGCCAGCAGCATGACTAGCGGGGGCGAAGATACGCAGTATTTT.

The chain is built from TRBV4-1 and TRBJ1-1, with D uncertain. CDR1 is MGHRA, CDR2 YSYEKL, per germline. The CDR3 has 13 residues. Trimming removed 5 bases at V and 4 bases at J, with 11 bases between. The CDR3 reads CASSLGLATEAFF. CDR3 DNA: TGCGCCAGCAGCTTGGGGTTGGCCACTGAAGCTTTCTTT.